What follows describes a single TCR beta chain. This clone has a handful of counts. The clone's antigen remains unknown. Base qualities are missing; no much larger clone stands one base away. This entry belongs to a study of blood T cell repertoires in COVID-19 (TCRdb year 2020). Background for the entire study: The collaborator samples originated in the United States, Italy and Spain and spanned the acute and convalescent phases of COVID-19. Subjects who had been exposed to COVID-19, were actively infected with it, or had recovered from it provided the deeply sampled blood TCRbeta repertoires that made up the dataset. The repertoires were released in a freely available public database intended as a resource for research on the immune response to SARS-CoV-2. Samples came from the ongoing ImmuneRACE study (first 160 participants) plus 1,254 subjects from 6 global collaborators. Where available, HLA class I and class II types were obtained from metadata supplied by the sample provider rather than from assay-based typing. The material from the prospective study consisted of cDNA or gDNA derived from T cells, B-cell-depleted T cells, or PBMCs. Nearly every sample came with metadata listing a de-identified subject ID, COVID-19 status, age in years and sex. Broad study findings and their caveats: The amount of clinical and demographic metadata varied by source and participant and was provided uncurated.

Taken from cysteine to phenylalanine, the CDR3 has 14 residues. The sequence is cut down to CDR3 DNA, 42 bases in frame from base 1. CDR1 and CDR2, per the germline V gene, are MNHEY and SVGAGI. V was cut back by 6 bases and J by 1 base, leaving a gap of 12 bases between them. TCRbeta CDR3 regions were amplified from genomic DNA using the immunoSEQ Assay, a bias-controlled multiplex PCR. In the paper's pipeline: Within the assay, amplification of reference gene primers was used to estimate how many nucleated cells each sample contained. To quantify the absolute abundance of each unique TCRbeta CDR3 rearrangement, sequence reads were collapsed and filtered. For each sample, productive Simpson clonality was calculated by taking the square root of Simpson's diversity index across productive rearrangements. The immuneACCESS repertoire file appears here via TCRdb, limited to in-frame rearrangements. These files lack a portion of the clones; in checked studies, under half of the deficit traces to unresolved V genes, and the cause of the others is not known. V, J and clone size were drawn from that table, and D and trimming were deduced from the DNA. The sample data list 100,000 to 150,000 clones, and approximately 85% of these were observed just once. The top ten hold over 25% of the sample.

Each collaborating institution followed its own protocols to collect whole blood in K2EDTA tubes. For TCRbeta analysis, collaborators shipped samples as frozen whole blood, isolated PBMCs, or DNA extracted from either of those sample types. This clonotype was obtained from a woman of 80 years or more with acute or convalescent COVID-19. Material: peripheral blood. The chain is made from TRBV6-5 and TRBJ1-1, with the D gene not clear enough to name. The CDR3 protein: CASRPRAANTEAFF. The DNA sequence is as follows: TGTGCCAGCAGACCGAGAGCCGCGAACACTGAAGCTTTCTTT.